The sequence of this TCR beta chain was determined in a study of tumor-infiltrating lymphocytes in primary liver carcinoma. Study-wide background: Productive TCRbeta read counts per sample ran from roughly 3.6 to 7.1 million and were similar across tissue types.

Total RNA and DNA came together from about 21-30 mg of bulk tissue without cell sorting. Chronic HBV infection, which was untreated, was present in the patients. For each tumor, five separate regions were sampled. Study outcomes and limitations: Tumor top-250-clone fractions significantly exceeded those of blood (p = 0.039).

For this clonotype: Its antigen is unidentified. Germline is not matched at one junction end, which may reflect a read error.

CDR3 length equals 16 residues. Germline CDR1 and CDR2: MNHNS and SASEGT. The investigators made TCR beta cDNA from 500 ng total RNA, using a constant-region primer. Nested multiplex PCR, run for three rounds with slightly modified ARM-PCR, yielded TCR beta libraries. With TRBV1-TRBV30 forward primers and a C-beta reverse primer, the first two PCR rounds were run for about 10 cycles each. Each CDR3 protein gets one entry after TCRdb re-called the multiplex PCR reads with MiXCR. Of over 95,000 distinct CDR3 sequences detected, 55% to 70% appear once; the ten largest clones hold more than 8%. The sample taken for sequencing was liver tumor tissue from sampling region 5. Regarding subset: tumor region T5, tumor centre. The chain employs TRBV6-1 and TRBJ1-5; the D gene is possibly TRBD1 (6 bases). The TCR was taken from a woman aged 55-69 years with primary liver carcinoma and hepatitis B virus infection. The CDR3 DNA follows: TGTGCCAGTAGTGGAAGGGGGGCGTGGGGATTTCAGCCCCAGCATTTT. This codes for CASSGRGAWGFQPQHF.